This T cell receptor (beta chain) appears in the sequencing data of a study of blood T cell repertoires in COVID-19. Study-level information: Some COVID-19 samples were acute and others convalescent; all came from the United States, Italy and Spain.

Study processing details: From reference gene primer amplification, estimates of nucleated cell counts were derived. The repertoire was sequenced with immunoSEQ multiplex PCR; TCRdb's copy has only in-frame clones and lacks some. The V and J calls and clone size are taken from that table; D and trimming were inferred from the DNA. The data hold approximately 300,000 clones, with around 90% observed a single time. Participants, about 18 to 95 years old, spanned fewer than 30 US areas. The receptor comes from a man aged 60-69 years who had recovered from COVID-19. The sequencing input was PBMCs or T cells enriched from blood (not recorded which).

CDR3 residues: CASSTTAGTANEKLFF. CDR3 in DNA: TGTGCCAGCAGCACGACAGCCGGGACAGCGAATGAAAAACTGTTTTTT. This chain joins TRBV9 and TRBJ1-4; 7 bases map to TRBD1. V shed 4 bases, J shed 5 bases, and the junction held 11 bases outside the gene matches. The CDR3 totals 16 residues. Germline CDR1 reads SGDLS; CDR2 reads YYNGEE.